This T cell receptor (beta chain) originates from a study of cytomegalovirus exposure and HLA in healthy donors. Study outcomes and limitations: Evidence from a later analysis indicated that most CMV-associated TCR beta chains looked HLA-restricted. Sequence variants that were highly shared formed a cluster that was likely a sequencing artifact. Association of roughly 18,000 TCR beta sequences with HLA alleles was found at 0.05 false discovery rate in a later analysis.

CDR1 and CDR2 from the germline V gene are SQVTM and ANQGSEA. Trimming pared 0 bases from V and 6 bases from J, leaving 14 bases between. CDR3 size: 14 residues. As for this clone: Its antigen is unknown.

PCR primers comprised 60 Vbeta and 13 Jbeta primers. Method: immunoSEQ multiplex PCR; TCRdb's copy keeps in-frame clones and lacks some. The data contain about 120,000 clones, over 70% of them singletons. This clonotype originated in a woman in her thirties or forties in good health and CMV-seropositive. The sample consisted of PBMCs. The chain uses TRBV29-1 and TRBJ1-2, with a weak D call TRBD1 (5 bases). DNA for the CDR3: TGCAGCGTTGAAGATTCAGGGTTTGGGGATGGCTACACCTTC. It is translated as CSVEDSGFGDGYTF.